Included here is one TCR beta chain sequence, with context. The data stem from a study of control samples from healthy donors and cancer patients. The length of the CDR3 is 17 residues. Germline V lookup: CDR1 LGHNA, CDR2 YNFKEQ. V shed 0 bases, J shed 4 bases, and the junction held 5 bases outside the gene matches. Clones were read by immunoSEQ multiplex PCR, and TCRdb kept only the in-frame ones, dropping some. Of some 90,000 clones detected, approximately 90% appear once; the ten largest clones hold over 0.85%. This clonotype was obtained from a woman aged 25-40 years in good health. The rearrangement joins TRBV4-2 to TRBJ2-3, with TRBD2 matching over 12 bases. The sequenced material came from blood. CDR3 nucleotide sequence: TGTGCCAGCAGCCAAGATGAGACTAGCGGGAGACCAGATACGCAGTATTTT. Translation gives CASSQDETSGRPDTQYF.